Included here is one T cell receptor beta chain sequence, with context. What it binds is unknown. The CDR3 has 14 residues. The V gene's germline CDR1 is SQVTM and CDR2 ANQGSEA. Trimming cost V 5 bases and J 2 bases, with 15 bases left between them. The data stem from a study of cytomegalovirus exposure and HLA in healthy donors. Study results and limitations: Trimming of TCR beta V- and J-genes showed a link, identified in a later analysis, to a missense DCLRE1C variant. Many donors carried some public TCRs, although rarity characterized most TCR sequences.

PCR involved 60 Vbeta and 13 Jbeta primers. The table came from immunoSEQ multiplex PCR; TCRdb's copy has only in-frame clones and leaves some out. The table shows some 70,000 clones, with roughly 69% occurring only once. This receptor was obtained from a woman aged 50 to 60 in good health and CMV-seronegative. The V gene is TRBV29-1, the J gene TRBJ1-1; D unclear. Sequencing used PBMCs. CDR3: CSVMRQLSNTEAFF. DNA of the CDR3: TGCAGCGTTATGAGGCAGCTAAGTAACACTGAAGCTTTCTTT.